These T cell receptor beta chains were read from a single sample in a study of shared clonotypes between healthy human individuals. The data were produced by immunoSEQ multiplex PCR, yet TCRdb's version contains in-frame clones alone and is incomplete. The sample has about 510,000 clones; less than 85% are singletons. The sample was PBMCs. These receptors all stem from a woman aged 40 to 50 in good health. Some clones in this sample may be carry-over from other donors' samples. CDR3s include the opening cysteine and the closing phenylalanine or tryptophan. Fields, in order: clone size, J gene, V gene, D gene, CDR3 DNA, CDR3 protein. D genes are given only for firm matches. Expanded clones get a size class; other rows say once, few or many, or leave the size out.

clone_size: .; j_call: TRBJ2-7; v_call: TRBV11-1; d_call: TRBD2; cdr3_nt: TGTGCCAGCAGTTGGACTAGCGGGGGGAACTACGAGCAGTACTTC; cdr3_aa: CASSWTSGGNYEQYF
clone_size: .; j_call: TRBJ2-1; v_call: TRBV29-1; d_call: .; cdr3_nt: TGCAGCGTTGCCTCGGGCGACTCTGAGCAGTTCTTC; cdr3_aa: CSVASGDSEQFF
clone_size: .; j_call: TRBJ2-7; v_call: TRBV5-1; d_call: .; cdr3_nt: TGCGCCAGCAGCTCGGCCCCCGAGACAGACAAATACGAGCAGTACTTC; cdr3_aa: CASSSAPETDKYEQYF
clone_size: .; j_call: TRBJ2-2; v_call: TRBV18; d_call: TRBD1; cdr3_nt: TGTGCCAGCTCACTGGGACAGATCAACACCGGGGAGCTGTTTTTT; cdr3_aa: CASSLGQINTGELFF
clone_size: .; j_call: TRBJ1-4; v_call: TRBV4-1; d_call: .; cdr3_nt: TGCGCCAGCAGCCAAGCCTCAGGACTGGCTGAAAAACTGTTTTTT; cdr3_aa: CASSQASGLAEKLFF
clone_size: .; j_call: TRBJ2-7; v_call: TRBV7-2; d_call: TRBD1; cdr3_nt: TGTGCCAGCAGAAGGGCAGGGGGCTCCTACGAGCAGTACTTC; cdr3_aa: CASRRAGGSYEQYF
clone_size: .; j_call: TRBJ1-1; v_call: TRBV27; d_call: .; cdr3_nt: TGTGCCAGCAGTGCCTCGACAGCAGTGAACACTGAAGCTTTCTTT; cdr3_aa: CASSASTAVNTEAFF
clone_size: .; j_call: TRBJ1-2; v_call: TRBV30; d_call: .; cdr3_nt: TGTGCCTGGAGGTCCTCGGGGGGCGGGGCGGCAGGCTACACCTTC; cdr3_aa: CAWRSSGGGAAGYTF
clone_size: .; j_call: TRBJ1-4; v_call: TRBV27; d_call: TRBD1; cdr3_nt: TGTGCCAGCAGTTTGGGACAGGGGACGGGTCGGAGGGGAAAACTGTTTTTT; cdr3_aa: CASSLGQGTGRRGKLFF
clone_size: few; j_call: TRBJ1-5; v_call: TRBV28; d_call: .; cdr3_nt: TGTGCCACCAAGGGGGGTCGGGTTAGCAATCAGCCCCAGCATTTT; cdr3_aa: CATKGGRVSNQPQHF
clone_size: .; j_call: TRBJ2-5; v_call: TRBV18; d_call: .; cdr3_nt: TGTGCCAGCTCATCCGAAGGGGGTAGTCGGGAGACCCAGTACTTC; cdr3_aa: CASSSEGGSRETQYF
clone_size: .; j_call: TRBJ2-7; v_call: TRBV7-6; d_call: .; cdr3_nt: TGTGCCAGCAGCCCCCCCCTTACTTCAACTTACGAGCAGTACTTC; cdr3_aa: CASSPPLTSTYEQYF
clone_size: .; j_call: TRBJ2-1; v_call: TRBV4-1; d_call: TRBD2; cdr3_nt: TGCGCCAGCAGTCTCGGGAGGCGTGAGCAGTTCTTC; cdr3_aa: CASSLGRREQFF
clone_size: .; j_call: TRBJ2-1; v_call: TRBV11-3; d_call: .; cdr3_nt: TGTGCCAGCAGCTTGGGGGTGGGGAGCGTGCCGAACAATGAGCAGTTCTTC; cdr3_aa: CASSLGVGSVPNNEQFF
clone_size: .; j_call: TRBJ2-7; v_call: TRBV7-3; d_call: .; cdr3_nt: TGTGCCAGCAGCTTGGGGACTTACTACGAGCAGTACTTC; cdr3_aa: CASSLGTYYEQYF
clone_size: .; j_call: TRBJ2-1; v_call: TRBV30; d_call: TRBD1; cdr3_nt: TGTGCCGGAGGGACAGGGTATGTCAATGAGCAGTTCTTC; cdr3_aa: CAGGTGYVNEQFF
clone_size: .; j_call: TRBJ2-5; v_call: TRBV6-5; d_call: .; cdr3_nt: TGTGCCAGCAGACTGGGGGCGGGATACCAAGAGACCCAGTACTTC; cdr3_aa: CASRLGAGYQETQYF
clone_size: .; j_call: TRBJ1-2; v_call: TRBV10-2; d_call: TRBD1; cdr3_nt: TGCGCCAGCAGTGAGAACTCGGGACAGCTGCAGTCTTATGGCTACACCTTC; cdr3_aa: CASSENSGQLQSYGYTF
clone_size: .; j_call: TRBJ2-2; v_call: TRBV4-1; d_call: .; cdr3_nt: TGCGCCAGCAGCCAAACGCCCGGGGAGGCCACCGGGGAGCTGTTTTTT; cdr3_aa: CASSQTPGEATGELFF
clone_size: .; j_call: TRBJ2-1; v_call: TRBV7-2; d_call: TRBD2; cdr3_nt: TGTGCCAGCAGCCCGATAAGACTAGCGGGAGGGGGGGAGCAGTTCTTC; cdr3_aa: CASSPIRLAGGGEQFF
clone_size: .; j_call: TRBJ1-2; v_call: TRBV28; d_call: .; cdr3_nt: TGTGCCAGCAGTTTACCGGGGGCCCCCTATGGCTACACCTTC; cdr3_aa: CASSLPGAPYGYTF